The T cell receptor beta chain under discussion was sequenced for a study of OX40 agonist ivuxolimab in advanced cancers. On the study more broadly: Three patients responded partially, comprising one with hepatocellular carcinoma and two with cutaneous melanoma.

Study-wide points: The study did not work out the antigen specificity of the expanded peripheral T cells. Relative to CD4+, CD8+ T cells held more expanded clones on average.

TCRdb keeps only in-frame clones here, not all; method: immunoSEQ multiplex PCR. The sample records 75,000 to 100,000 clones, roughly nine tenths being singletons. Trimming took 7 bases from V and 8 from J, leaving 11 bases between them. The CDR3 covers 11 residues. The germline gives CDR1 SGHTA, CDR2 FQGNSA. Of note for this clone: The target antigen is unknown.

The rearrangement uses TRBV7-2 and TRBJ1-2; D is uncertain. The sequence was obtained from an adult with an advanced solid tumor such as melanoma, head and neck, liver or kidney cancer. The sample consisted of CD4+ or CD8+ T cells sorted from blood, taken in a trial of the OX40 agonist ivuxolimab. CDR3 amino acids: CASTREGGYTF. The CDR3 DNA reads as TGTGCCAGCACTCGGGAGGGAGGCTACACCTTC.